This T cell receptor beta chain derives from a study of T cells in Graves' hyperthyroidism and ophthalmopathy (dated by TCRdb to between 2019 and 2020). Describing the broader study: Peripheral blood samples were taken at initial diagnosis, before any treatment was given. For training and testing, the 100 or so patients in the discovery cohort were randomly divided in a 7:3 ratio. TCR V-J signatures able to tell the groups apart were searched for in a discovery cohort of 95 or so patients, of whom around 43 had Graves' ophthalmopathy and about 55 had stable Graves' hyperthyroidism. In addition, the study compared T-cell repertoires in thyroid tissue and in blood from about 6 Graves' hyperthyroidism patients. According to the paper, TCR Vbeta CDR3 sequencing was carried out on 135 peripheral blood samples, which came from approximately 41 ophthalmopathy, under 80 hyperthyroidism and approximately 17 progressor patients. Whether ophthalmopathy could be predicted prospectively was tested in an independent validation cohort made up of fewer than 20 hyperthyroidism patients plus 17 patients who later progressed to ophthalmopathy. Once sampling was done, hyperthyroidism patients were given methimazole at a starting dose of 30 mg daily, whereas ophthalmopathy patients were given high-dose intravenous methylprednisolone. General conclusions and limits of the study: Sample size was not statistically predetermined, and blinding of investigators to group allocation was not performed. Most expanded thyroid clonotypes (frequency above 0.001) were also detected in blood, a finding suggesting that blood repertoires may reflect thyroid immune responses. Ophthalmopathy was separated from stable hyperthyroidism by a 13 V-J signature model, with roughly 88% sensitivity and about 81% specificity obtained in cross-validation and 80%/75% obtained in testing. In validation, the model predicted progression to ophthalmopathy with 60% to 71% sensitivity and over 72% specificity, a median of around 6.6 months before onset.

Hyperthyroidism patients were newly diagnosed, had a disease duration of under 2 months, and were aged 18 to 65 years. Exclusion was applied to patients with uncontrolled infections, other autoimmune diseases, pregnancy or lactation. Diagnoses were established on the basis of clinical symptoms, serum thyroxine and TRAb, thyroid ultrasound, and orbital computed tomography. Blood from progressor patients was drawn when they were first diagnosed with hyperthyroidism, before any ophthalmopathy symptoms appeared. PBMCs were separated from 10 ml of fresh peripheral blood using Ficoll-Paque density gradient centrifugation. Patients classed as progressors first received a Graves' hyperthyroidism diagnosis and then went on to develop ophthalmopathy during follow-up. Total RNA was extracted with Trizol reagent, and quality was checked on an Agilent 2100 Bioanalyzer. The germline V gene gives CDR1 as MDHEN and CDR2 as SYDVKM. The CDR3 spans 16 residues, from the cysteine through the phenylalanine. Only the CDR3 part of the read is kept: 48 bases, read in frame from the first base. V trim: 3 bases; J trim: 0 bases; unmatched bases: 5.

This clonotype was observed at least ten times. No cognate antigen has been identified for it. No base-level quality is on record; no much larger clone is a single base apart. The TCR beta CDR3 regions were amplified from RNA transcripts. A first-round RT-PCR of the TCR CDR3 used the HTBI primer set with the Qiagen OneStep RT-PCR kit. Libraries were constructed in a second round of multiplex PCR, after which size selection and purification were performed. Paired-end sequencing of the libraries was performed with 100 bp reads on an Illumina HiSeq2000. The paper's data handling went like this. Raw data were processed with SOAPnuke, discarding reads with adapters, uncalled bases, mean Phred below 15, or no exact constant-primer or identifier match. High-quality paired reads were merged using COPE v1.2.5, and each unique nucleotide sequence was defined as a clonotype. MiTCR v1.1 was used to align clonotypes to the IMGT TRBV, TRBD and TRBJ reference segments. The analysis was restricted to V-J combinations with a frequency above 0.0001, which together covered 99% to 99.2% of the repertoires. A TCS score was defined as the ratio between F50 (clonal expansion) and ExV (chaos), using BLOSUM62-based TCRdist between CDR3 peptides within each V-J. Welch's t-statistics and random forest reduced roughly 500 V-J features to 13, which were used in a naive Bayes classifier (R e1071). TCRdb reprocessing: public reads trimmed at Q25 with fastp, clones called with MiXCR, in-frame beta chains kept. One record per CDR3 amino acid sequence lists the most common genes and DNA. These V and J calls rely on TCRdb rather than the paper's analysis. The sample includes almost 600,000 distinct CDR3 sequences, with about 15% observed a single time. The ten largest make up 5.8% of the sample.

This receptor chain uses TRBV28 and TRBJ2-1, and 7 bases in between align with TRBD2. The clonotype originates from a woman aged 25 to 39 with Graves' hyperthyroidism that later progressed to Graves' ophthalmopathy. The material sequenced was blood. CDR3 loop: CASSLMGGSSYNEQFF. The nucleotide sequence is TGTGCCAGCAGTTTGATGGGAGGGAGCTCCTACAATGAGCAGTTCTTC.